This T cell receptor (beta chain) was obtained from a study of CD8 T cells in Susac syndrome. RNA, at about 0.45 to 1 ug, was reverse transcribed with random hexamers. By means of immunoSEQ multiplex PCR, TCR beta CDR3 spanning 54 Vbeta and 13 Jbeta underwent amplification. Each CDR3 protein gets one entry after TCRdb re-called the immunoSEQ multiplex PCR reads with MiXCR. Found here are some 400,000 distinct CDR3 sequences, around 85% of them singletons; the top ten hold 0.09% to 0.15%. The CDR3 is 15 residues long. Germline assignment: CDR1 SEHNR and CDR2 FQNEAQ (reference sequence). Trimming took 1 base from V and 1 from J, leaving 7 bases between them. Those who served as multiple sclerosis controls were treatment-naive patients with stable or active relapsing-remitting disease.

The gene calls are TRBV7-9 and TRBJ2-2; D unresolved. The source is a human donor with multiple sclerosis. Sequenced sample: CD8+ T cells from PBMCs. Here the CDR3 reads CASSLGKRNTGELFF. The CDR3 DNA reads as TGTGCCAGCAGCTTAGGTAAACGGAACACCGGGGAGCTGTTTTTT.